The source of this T cell receptor (beta chain) is a study of blood T cell repertoires in COVID-19 (dated by TCRdb to about 2020). Looking at the study overall: Samples covering the acute and convalescent phases of COVID-19 were provided by collaborators in the United States, Italy and Spain. The material from the prospective study consisted of cDNA or gDNA derived from T cells, B-cell-depleted T cells, or PBMCs. The samples were drawn from two sources: the first 160 participants of the ongoing ImmuneRACE study, and some 1,300 subjects contributed by 6 global collaborators. HLA class I and class II types, where available, came from metadata supplied by the sample provider rather than from assay-based typing. The dataset comprised deeply sampled blood TCRbeta repertoires from subjects exposed to, actively infected with, or recovered from COVID-19. The repertoires were released in a freely available public database intended as a resource for research on the immune response to SARS-CoV-2. The sample metadata nearly always contained a de-identified subject ID, COVID-19 status, age in years and sex. Here is what the overall study found, with its caveats: Clinical and demographic metadata were provided uncurated, with the amount varying by source and participant.

V is shortened by 3 bases, J by 2 bases, and the region joining them spans 15 bases. As encoded in the germline V gene, CDR1 is SGHRS while CDR2 is YFSETQ. From cysteine to phenylalanine, the CDR3 is 16 amino acids long. Only the CDR3 portion is preserved as DNA: 48 bases, with reading frame beginning at the first base. Comments on this clone: No cognate antigen has been identified for it. Base quality data are lacking; no much larger clone is found one base away.

Whole blood was collected in K2EDTA tubes by collaborating institutions according to the institutions' own protocols. For TCRbeta analysis, collaborators shipped samples as frozen whole blood, isolated PBMCs, or DNA extracted from either of those sample types. TCRbeta CDR3 regions were amplified from genomic DNA by means of the immunoSEQ Assay, a bias-controlled multiplex PCR. Concerning the study's data processing: Within the assay, amplification of reference gene primers was used to estimate how many nucleated cells each sample contained. Sequence reads were collapsed and filtered to measure the absolute abundance of every unique TCRbeta CDR3 rearrangement. Productive Simpson clonality was computed per sample as the square root of Simpson's diversity index over productive rearrangements. The immuneACCESS repertoire file appears here via TCRdb, limited to in-frame rearrangements. These files lack a portion of the clones; in checked studies, under half of the deficit traces to unresolved V genes, and the cause of the others is not known. That table gives V, J and clone size, and the DNA gave D and trimming. The sample table contains about 110,000 clones; only one count was recorded for about 87% of them. In total, the top ten clones hold about 1.1% of the sample.

The sequenced sample consisted of peripheral blood. The receptor was isolated from a human donor in a cohort sampled during active COVID-19. The sequence joins TRBV5-1 to TRBJ2-1, with a weak D call of TRBD2 (6 bases match). The sequenced DNA: TGCGCCAGCAGCTCAGCGGAAGGAGGGCCCTACAATGAGCAGTTCTTC. This yields the protein CASSSAEGGPYNEQFF.